This T cell receptor beta chain stems from a study of T cells in localized non-small cell lung cancer (TCRdb year 2020). Regarding the study in general: The study analyzed T cell repertoires of approximately 240 early-stage NSCLC patients, comparing tumors and uninvolved tumor-adjacent lungs. The cohort consisted of roughly 240 treatment-naive NSCLC patients whose localized lung tumors had been resected. The mean age of the NSCLC patients was approximately 71 years, with 130 or so men and about a hundred women.

The immunoSEQ Assay was used to sequence TCR beta CDR3 regions from DNA. The original pipeline was this. To compute T cell density, TCR beta template counts were normalized to usable DNA, which was estimated by amplifying housekeeping genes. Richness was estimated with the preseqR package, extrapolating to 400,000 templates for PBMC samples and 120,000 templates for tissue samples. Clonality was defined by subtracting Pielou's evenness from one. Tissue-enriched TCRs were identified by differential abundance testing using productive amino-acid clonotypes, minimum total count 5 and alpha 0.1. Repertoire overlap between compartments was quantified with the Jaccard Index and Morisita Overlap Index. GLIPH grouped TCR beta CDR3s together with public tetramer-defined viral CDR3s, and a viral motif had to include at least three viral sequences and also show V-gene enrichment. This is the immuneACCESS table as TCRdb keeps it, with only in-frame sequences that have V and J called. A part of the clones is gone; compared with another copy, unresolved V genes explain less than half, and the rest is unexplained. V, J and clone size reflect that table, while D and trimming were determined from the DNA. Here the sample has around 26,000 clones; roughly 80% occur a single time. The ten largest account for 8.5% to 10% of the sample.

What the work shows at the level of the full study, not this receptor alone: Uninvolved tumor-adjacent lung showed the highest T cell clonality, higher than tumor, which suggests more focused antigenic responses in the uninvolved tumor-adjacent lung. Longer overall survival was associated with higher T cell density in blood, whereas shorter survival was associated with higher clonality in adjacent lung. Because the study design was exploratory, TCR variables were selected using unadjusted p-values without false-discovery rate correction. A median of around 60 of the top 100 tumor clones turned up in the paired uninvolved adjacent lung, and approximately 30 of those clones also ranked among the top 100 of that same adjacent lung. Because multi-region tumor sequencing was not done, intratumor heterogeneity could not be ruled out.

CDR1 and CDR2 are drawn from the germline V gene: SGHRS, YFSETQ. Between the V and J ends, shortened by 4 bases and 9 bases respectively, the junction contains 23 bases. The CDR3 runs 17 amino acids, cysteine and phenylalanine included. Of the read, only the CDR3 DNA is kept; its 51 bases are in frame from base 1. About this clone: Its antigen target is currently unknown. Base qualities were left out, and no much larger clone turns up one base away.

At diagnosis, peripheral blood, uninvolved tumor-adjacent lung and tumor were collected and were preserved as a mix of fresh-frozen and FFPE material. For TCR repertoire profiling, blood samples were analyzed as peripheral blood mononuclear cells. The sample consisted of peripheral blood, taken before any cancer treatment. The sequence is built from TRBV5-1 and TRBJ1-6; no D segment can be confidently identified. The origin of this receptor is a man aged 40-75 years with stage III squamous cell lung carcinoma. CDR3 protein: CASSPVVSPTGGSPLHF. At the DNA level, the sequence is TGCGCCAGCAGCCCCGTAGTTTCTCCCACCGGCGGTTCACCCCTCCACTTT. Reference TRBV5-1 and TRBJ1-6 proteins supply the regions before and after the CDR3; the full variable domain is: KAGVTQTPRYLIKTRGQQVTLSCSPISGHRSVSWYQQTPGQGLQFLFEYFSETQRNKGNFPGRFSGRQFSNSRSEMNVSTLELGDSALYLCASSPVVSPTGGSPLHFGNGTRLTVT.